The 18 T cell receptor beta chains given below trace back to one sample, sequenced in a study of T cell responses to AZD1222 COVID-19 vaccine. Sequencing used immunoSEQ multiplex PCR; TCRdb keeps in-frame clones, though not all of them. This table holds around 160,000 clones, roughly 88% found once. The specimen comprised peripheral blood, sampled on day 0 of AZD1222 vaccination. These receptors were obtained from an adult in good health.

The chain is built from TRBV3-1 (or the pseudogene TRBV3-2) and TRBJ2-7; 10 bases map to TRBD2. Germline trimming cut 3 bases from V and 4 bases from J; bases unmatched to any gene: 9. The CDR3 spans 16 residues. Germline lookup yields CDR1 LGHDT and CDR2 YNNKEL (reference sequence). CDR3 sequence (DNA): TGTGCCAGCAGCCACCTGGGAAATAGCGGGGGGTACGAGCAGTACTTC. Its protein product is CASSHLGNSGGYEQYF.

This clone was seen only once. This chain links TRBV6-5 with TRBJ1-5, with 9 bases fitting TRBD1. This CDR3 has 15 residues. CDR1 MNHEY and CDR2 SVGAGI come from the germline V gene. V lost 0 bases to trimming and J lost 6 bases; unmatched junction nucleotides: 3. The CDR3 DNA is TGTGCCAGCAGTTACTCTGGGACAGGGCTTCAGCCCCAGCATTTT. It codes for CASSYSGTGLQPQHF.

The V and J genes are TRBV30 and TRBJ2-3; weak D call: TRBD1 (7 bases). The CDR3 has 14 amino acids. Trimming removed 3 bases from V and 6 bases from J, with 16 bases in between. The germline V gene encodes CDR1 GTSNPN and CDR2 SVGIG (reference sequence). The CDR3 region is CAWRKGGAGDTQYF. DNA for the CDR3: TGTGCCTGGAGAAAAGGGGGCGCGGGGGATACGCAGTATTTT. The variable domain in full, completed from reference TRBV30 and TRBJ2-3, reads SQTIHQWPATLVQPVGSPLSLECTVEGTSNPNLYWYRQAAGRGLQLLFYSVGIGQISSEVPQNLSASRPQDRQFILSSKKLLLSDSGFYLCAWRKGGAGDTQYFGPGTRLTVL.

This sequence joins TRBV7-2 and TRBJ2-3, with 8 bases that match TRBD1. CDR3 length: 16 amino acids. CDR1 SGHTA and CDR2 FQGNSA come from the germline V gene. Trimming at V came to 4 bases and at J to 4 bases, leaving 10 bases not matched to a gene. CDR3 residues: CASSSSPGQGADTQYF. CDR3 nucleotides: TGTGCCAGCAGCTCATCACCCGGACAGGGTGCAGATACGCAGTATTTT.

The chain couples TRBV5-1 to TRBJ2-7; 8 bases map to TRBD1. Germline V gives CDR1 SGHRS, CDR2 YFSETQ. J was trimmed by 0 bases and V by 1 base; bases with no gene match: 12. The CDR3 is 18 amino acids. CDR3 residues: CASSLSGSRTGSSYEQYF. The CDR3 DNA reads TGCGCCAGCAGCTTGAGTGGGTCCCGGACAGGGTCCTCCTACGAGCAGTACTTC. The full variable domain, with the rest looked up from reference TRBV5-1 and TRBJ2-7, is KAGVTQTPRYLIKTRGQQVTLSCSPISGHRSVSWYQQTPGQGLQFLFEYFSETQRNKGNFPGRFSGRQFSNSRSEMNVSTLELGDSALYLCASSLSGSRTGSSYEQYFGPGTRLTVT.

The chain joins TRBV5-6 to TRBJ1-2; perhaps TRBD1 as D (5 bases). V shed 4 bases and J shed 6 bases, with 16 bases lying between them. CDR1 SGHDT and CDR2 YYEEEE come from the germline V gene. The CDR3 extends over 14 amino acids. The CDR3 DNA sequence: TGTGCCAGCAGCGAGGCCATGCGGGGCCATGGCTACACCTTC. Translating it yields CASSEAMRGHGYTF.

This clone has only one observation. For the CDR3, the DNA is TGTGCCAGCGCCCGGTCTGCAACTAATGAAAAACTGTTTTTT. Translating gives CASARSATNEKLFF. The V gene is TRBV9, the J gene TRBJ1-4, with D unclear. The CDR3 runs 14 residues. Germline values: CDR1 SGDLS, CDR2 YYNGEE. V lost 7 bases to trimming and J lost 0 bases, with 10 bases between them.

The rearrangement links TRBV30 to TRBJ2-7; no clear D. Germline V gene sequence: CDR1 GTSNPN, CDR2 SVGIG (reference sequence). Trimming stripped 1 base from V and 2 bases from J, with 3 bases between. CDR3 length: 11 amino acids. The CDR3 here is CAWSGAYEQYF. CDR3 coding DNA: TGTGCCTGGAGTGGGGCCTACGAGCAGTACTTC. The whole variable domain, remainder taken from reference TRBV30 and TRBJ2-7, is SQTIHQWPATLVQPVGSPLSLECTVEGTSNPNLYWYRQAAGRGLQLLFYSVGIGQISSEVPQNLSASRPQDRQFILSSKKLLLSDSGFYLCAWSGAYEQYFGPGTRLTVT.

This clone occurred once. The chain employs TRBV28 and TRBJ1-2; D gene unclear. Trimming left V 6 bases short and J 8 bases short, with 22 bases between. In germline, CDR1 is MDHEN, CDR2 SYDVKM. CDR3 length equals 15 residues. CDR3: CASSLLARRGGGYTF. The CDR3 DNA reads TGTGCCAGCAGCCTACTCGCCCGGCGCGGAGGCGGCTACACCTTC.

The V and J genes are TRBV19 and TRBJ1-5; 10 positions match TRBD1. The CDR3 runs 16 residues. Germline lookup yields CDR1 LNHDA and CDR2 SQIVND (reference sequence). Trimming removed 6 bases from V and 4 bases from J; junction bases left unmatched: 9. The CDR3 reads CASSEPGQGRNQPQHF. The CDR3, as DNA: TGTGCCAGTAGCGAACCGGGACAGGGGAGGAATCAGCCCCAGCATTTT.

The V and J genes are TRBV28 and TRBJ2-5; a possible D gene is TRBD1 (6 bases). Trimming removed 3 bases at V and 2 bases at J, with 13 bases between. The CDR3 sequence is 15 residues long. Per the germline V gene, CDR1 is MDHEN and CDR2 is SYDVKM. The chain's CDR3 is CASSFLGRGQETQYF. Here the CDR3 DNA reads TGTGCCAGCAGTTTCCTGGGCAGGGGTCAAGAGACCCAGTACTTC. Full variable domain (outside the CDR3, taken from reference TRBV28 and TRBJ2-5): DVKVTQSSRYLVKRTGEKVFLECVQDMDHENMFWYRQDPGLGLRLIYFSYDVKMKEKGDIPEGYSVSREKKERFSLILESASTNQTSMYLCASSFLGRGQETQYFGPGTRLLVL.

V and J are TRBV4-2 and TRBJ1-3; tentative D call: TRBD1 (5 bases). V lost 0 bases and J lost 2, with 8 bases in between. Germline loops: CDR1 LGHNA, CDR2 YNFKEQ. The CDR3 totals 15 residues. DNA for the CDR3: TGTGCCAGCAGCCAAGAAAAGGGACCTGGAAACACCATATATTTT. It is translated as CASSQEKGPGNTIYF.

This chain links TRBV27 with TRBJ2-1; 10 bases are shared with TRBD2. CDR1 and CDR2 from the germline V gene are MNHEY and SMNVEV (reference sequence). The CDR3 sequence is 14 residues long. V was clipped by 4 bases and J by 8 bases; unmatched bases: 5. For the CDR3, the DNA is TGTGCCAGCAGTTCTTTAGCGGGGGGCCATGAGCAGTTCTTC. The encoded protein is CASSSLAGGHEQFF.

This clone was counted a few times. The gene calls are TRBV25-1 and TRBJ1-3; D is perhaps TRBD1 (5 bases). The length of the CDR3 is 15 residues. CDR1 and CDR2 from the germline V gene are MGHDK and SYGVNS. The V end was cut by 4 bases, the J end by 2 bases, with 12 bases between. The CDR3 loop reads CASSAGGVAGNTIYF. As DNA, the CDR3 is TGTGCCAGCAGTGCCGGGGGGGTCGCTGGAAACACCATATATTTT.

The CDR3: CASSIRDSSYGYTF. The CDR3 nucleotides read TGTGCCAGTAGTATAAGGGACTCCTCCTATGGCTACACCTTC. The chain combines TRBV19 with TRBJ1-2; D may be TRBD1 (5 bases). The CDR3 consists of 14 residues. CDR1 is LNHDA, CDR2 SQIVND, per germline (reference sequence). V was pared by 2 bases and J by 4 bases, with 11 bases between.

The chain links TRBV19 to TRBJ1-2, with 9 nucleotides matching TRBD1. V dropped 4 bases and J dropped 2; count of bases not matched to a gene: 2. CDR1 is LNHDA, CDR2 SQIVND, per germline (reference sequence). This CDR3 contains 14 residues. The CDR3 loop reads CASSTGTGNYGYTF. The CDR3 DNA is TGTGCCAGTAGTACCGGGACAGGGAACTATGGCTACACCTTC.

In this sample, this clone turned up once. J is TRBJ1-5 and V is TRBV5-1; TRBD1 matches at 10 bases. The CDR3 spans 14 residues. CDR1 SGHRS and CDR2 YFSETQ come from the germline V gene. V gave up 3 bases and J gave up 7 bases; unmatched junction bases: 4. CDR3 in amino acids: CASSSGQGGQPQHF. The CDR3 nucleotides read TGCGCCAGCAGCTCTGGACAGGGGGGACAGCCCCAGCATTTT.

This sequence joins TRBV6-5 and TRBJ2-7; no firm D call. Looked up from germline, CDR1 is MNHEY and CDR2 is SVGAGI. The CDR3 spans 15 residues. The V gene lost 4 bases and the J gene lost 1 base, with 14 bases spanning the gap. CDR3 in amino acids: CASSSPSTSSYEQYF. CDR3 DNA sequence: TGTGCCAGCAGTTCCCCGTCGACATCATCCTACGAGCAGTACTTC.